This TCR beta chain was captured by sequencing in a study of OX40 agonist ivuxolimab in advanced cancers. Study observations and caveats: Partial responders at 0.1-3.0 mg/kg had among the lowest clonal expansion. Circulating CD4+ and CD8+ T cells showed clonal expansion by week 6 at 0.1 to 3.0 mg/kg.

Using immunoSEQ multiplex PCR, the repertoire was profiled, and TCRdb retains in-frame clones only, with some absent. The table lists approximately 82,000 clones, approximately 87% of them singletons. Comment on this clone: Its antigen remains unknown.

Trimming shortened V by 0 bases and J by 2 bases, and 11 bases separated the two germline ends. Germline CDR1 and CDR2: SGHNT and YYREEE (reference sequence). This CDR3 is 15 amino acids long. The material was CD4+ or CD8+ T cells sorted from blood, obtained in a trial of the OX40 agonist ivuxolimab. This clonotype was sampled from an adult with an advanced solid tumor such as melanoma, head and neck, liver or kidney cancer. The rearrangement links TRBV5-4 to TRBJ2-5; tentatively, D is TRBD2 (6 bases). In DNA, the CDR3 is TGTGCCAGCAGCTTGGTTTGGGGGGTACAAGAGACCCAGTACTTC. Protein product: CASSLVWGVQETQYF.